The clone carrying this TCR beta chain was recorded once. The antigen remains unidentified. Profiled with immunoSEQ multiplex PCR; TCRdb holds only in-frame clones, not every one. The sample has fewer than 80,000 clones, more than 95% seen once. The record originates from a study of Tregs in tolerant kidney transplant recipients. The overall study: Recipients received nonmyeloablative bone marrow transplants from related graft donors, with transient mixed chimerism.

Study outcomes and limitations: Nucleotide sequences could not be compared across some patients' samples due to primer changes. Biological reproducibility was not directly addressed in this study. Tolerant patients' donor-specific Tregs expanded beyond overall Tregs, suggesting antigen-driven growth.

V shed 7 bases, J shed 3 bases, and the junction held 20 bases outside the gene matches. Germline V gene data show CDR1 as LNHDA and CDR2 as SQIVND (reference sequence). The CDR3 covers 18 residues. Source: Tregs from blood, taken before the transplant. The receptor's source is a human donor who received a combined kidney and bone marrow transplant. This chain uses TRBV19 with TRBJ2-7; 8 bases align to TRBD1. CDR3 sequence: CASNHIHQGQVSGYEQYF. In nucleotides, the CDR3 is TGTGCCAGTAATCATATTCACCAGGGACAGGTTTCAGGCTACGAGCAGTACTTC. The variable domain in full, with the rest retrieved from reference TRBV19 and TRBJ2-7, is DGGITQSPKYLFRKEGQNVTLSCEQNLNHDAMYWYRQDPGQGLRLIYYSQIVNDFQKGDIAEGYSVSREKKESFPLTVTSAQKNPTAFYLCASNHIHQGQVSGYEQYFGPGTRLTVT.